A selection of T cell receptor beta chains follows, all from one sample in a study of regulatory T cells in long-lasting Graves disease. MiXCR, run by TCRdb on the multiplex PCR reads, gives a single entry per CDR3 protein. The sample holds 450,000 to 600,000 distinct CDR3 sequences, about 13% seen once. Another study also made use of these data, one on T cells in Graves' hyperthyroidism and ophthalmopathy.

Here the sequenced sample was peripheral blood mononuclear cells (PBMCs), taken at new diagnosis, from a patient treated with antithyroid drugs. The receptors were sampled from a man aged 25 to 40 with Graves disease. The CDR3 runs from the conserved cysteine through the conserved F or W. The D gene is left open where the match is weak. Clone size appears in some rows only: once, few, many, or a class for an expanded clone.

-,TRBJ1-2,-,TRBV7-9,CASSLAGEYGYTF,TGTGCCAGCAGCTTAGCTGGCGAGTATGGCTACACCTTC
-,TRBJ2-7,-,TRBV18,CASSREGTNAYERYF,TGTGCCAGCTCACGGGAGGGGACAAACGCCTACGAGCGGTACTTC
-,TRBJ2-6,-,TRBV30,CAWGPGGQFFSGANVLTF,TGTGCCTGGGGCCCGGGAGGACAGTTTTTCTCTGGGGCCAACGTCCTGACTTTC
few,TRBJ2-7,-,TRBV10-3,CAISGDEYEQYF,TGTGCCATCAGTGGTGACGAATACGAGCAGTACTTC
few,TRBJ2-2,-,TRBV10-3,CAAWGQGLAAGELFF,TGTGCCGCCTGGGGGCAGGGATTGGCCGCCGGGGAGCTGTTTTTT
-,TRBJ2-7,TRBD1,TRBV5-6,CASSWGTGVDEQYF,TGTGCCAGCAGCTGGGGGACAGGGGTCGACGAGCAGTACTTC
many,TRBJ2-7,TRBD2,TRBV5-1,CASSPAAGVGTYEQYF,TGCGCCAGCAGCCCGGCTGCGGGAGTCGGGACCTACGAGCAGTACTTC
many,TRBJ1-5,TRBD1,TRBV7-9,CASSHDRADQPQHF,TGTGCCAGCAGCCATGACAGGGCTGATCAGCCCCAGCATTTT
few,TRBJ2-7,-,TRBV3-1,CASSQGTTFYREQYF,TGTGCCAGCAGCCAGGGGACAACTTTTTACAGGGAGCAGTACTTC
-,TRBJ2-7,TRBD1,TRBV19,CASSIGGQRGEQYF,TGTGCCAGTAGTATAGGGGGACAGCGAGGGGAGCAGTACTTC
many,TRBJ2-5,-,TRBV20-1,CSASPGPQETQYF,TGCAGTGCTAGTCCGGGACCACAAGAGACCCAGTACTTC
few,TRBJ1-3,-,TRBV18,CASSESSSGNTIYF,TGTGCCAGCTCTGAGAGCAGCTCTGGAAACACCATATATTTT
few,TRBJ2-3,-,TRBV5-1,CASSLTGHSTDTQYF,TGCGCCAGCAGCTTGACGGGACACAGCACAGATACGCAGTATTTT
many,TRBJ2-3,-,TRBV7-2,CASSYLTTDTQYF,TGTGCCAGCAGTTACCTAACAACAGATACGCAGTATTTT
many,TRBJ1-5,-,TRBV18,CASSPWDSNQPQHF,TGTGCCAGCTCACCTTGGGATAGCAATCAGCCCCAGCATTTT